This TCR beta chain was observed in a study of cytomegalovirus exposure and HLA in healthy donors. The study, taken as a whole, reports: Cytomegalovirus association was listed for about 150 TCR beta chains.

Losses at the gene ends were 5 bases for V and 4 bases for J; bases not matched to a gene: 13. Germline values: CDR1 SGHVS, CDR2 FQNEAQ. The length of the CDR3 is 16 residues. 13 Jbeta primers and 60 Vbeta primers were used for the PCR. TCRdb's copy holds only in-frame clones and misses some; the assay was immunoSEQ multiplex PCR. The repertoire holds about 160,000 clones, with over 75% as singletons. To note about this clone: What it recognizes is unknown.

J is TRBJ1-2 and V is TRBV7-8; 7 nucleotides match TRBD1. This clonotype was sampled from a woman aged 45-60 years in good health and CMV-seropositive. Sequencing was carried out using PBMCs. The DNA of the CDR3 is TGTGCCAGCAGCCCCCTCAACAGGGGAGTCGGCTATGGCTACACCTTC. Translating it yields CASSPLNRGVGYGYTF.